Shown below are 27 T cell receptor beta chains from a single sample sequenced in a study of blood T cell repertoires in COVID-19 (dated by TCRdb to about 2020). Library creation used the immunoSEQ multiplex PCR assay. Drawn from immuneACCESS, this table holds only the in-frame rearrangements with V and J called that TCRdb kept. Clones are partly lost; checked studies trace under half to an unresolved V gene and leave the rest unexplained. The sample includes tens of thousands of clones, with 90% to 95% observed a single time. Of the sample, 1.9% is held by the ten largest clones. The sample consisted of peripheral blood. The receptors originated from a woman aged 45 to 65 in a cohort sampled during active COVID-19.

At least ten counts were recorded for this clone. The chain combines TRBV6-4 with TRBJ2-3; 7 bases match TRBD1. The germline V gene has CDR1 MRHNA and CDR2 SNTAGT. V trimming: 2 bases; J trimming: 3 bases; junction bases outside the gene matches: 8. This CDR3 has 16 residues. The chain's CDR3 is CASSDKGGSGTDTQYF. DNA for the CDR3: TGTGCCAGCAGTGACAAAGGGGGCAGTGGGACAGATACGCAGTATTTT.

The chain links TRBV6-2 or TRBV6-3 to TRBJ1-2, with a weak D call TRBD1 (5 bases). The V end was cut by 6 bases, the J end by 4 bases, with 24 bases between. Germline CDR1 MNHEY, CDR2 SVGEGT. The CDR3 consists of 17 residues. Here the CDR3 reads CASSVYRNSDRFYGYTF. In DNA, the CDR3 is TGTGCCAGCAGCGTATATAGGAACTCCGACAGATTCTATGGCTACACCTTC.

J is TRBJ1-5 and V is TRBV10-3; 8 nucleotides match TRBD1. V shed 4 bases and J 7 bases; nucleotides not matched to a gene: 9. Germline V gene sequence: CDR1 ENHRY, CDR2 SYGVKD. The CDR3 extends over 15 amino acids. The CDR3 loop reads CAISAQTGEYQPQHF. The CDR3 nucleotides read TGTGCCATCAGTGCCCAGACAGGGGAGTACCAGCCCCAGCATTTT.

This clone was counted a single time. The chain employs TRBV28 and TRBJ2-6, with D unclear. The CDR3 extends over 14 amino acids. Germline CDR1 reads MDHEN; CDR2 reads SYDVKM. Deletions cut 8 bases from V and 2 bases from J, with 10 bases between. CDR3 sequence (DNA): TGTGCCAGCTTCGACACGGCTGGGGCCAACGTCCTGACTTTC. Amino acid sequence: CASFDTAGANVLTF.

The rearrangement links TRBV14 to TRBJ1-5; perhaps TRBD1 as D (5 bases). Trimming stripped 0 bases from V and 3 bases from J, with 15 bases between. The germline CDR1 and CDR2 sequences are SGHDN and FVKESK. The CDR3 sequence is 17 residues long. CDR3 DNA sequence: TGTGCCAGCAGCCAAGAGGGCGGGACTTTGGTCAATCAGCCCCAGCATTTT. Translating it yields CASSQEGGTLVNQPQHF.

This chain uses TRBV6-4 with TRBJ1-2; the D gene is possibly TRBD1 (5 bases). Germline loops: CDR1 MRHNA, CDR2 SNTAGT. The length of the CDR3 is 15 residues. V was trimmed by 3 bases and J by 0 bases, leaving 11 bases between them. CDR3 bases: TGTGCCAGCAGTGAAGGGCAGGGCTCTAACTATGGCTACACCTTC. This gives the protein CASSEGQGSNYGYTF.

The genes are TRBV13 and TRBJ2-2, with D maybe TRBD2 (5 bases). The CDR3 consists of 16 residues. V was pared by 5 bases and J by 0 bases, with 13 bases between. Germline CDR1 PRHDT, CDR2 FYEKMQ (reference sequence). The CDR3 here is CASSGGWESNTGELFF. The CDR3 bases are TGTGCCAGCAGCGGCGGGTGGGAGTCGAACACCGGGGAGCTGTTTTTT.

This clone was detected once. This chain links TRBV5-1 with TRBJ1-2; 7 nucleotides line up with TRBD1. Germline lookup yields CDR1 SGHRS and CDR2 YFSETQ. Trimming cost V 5 bases and J 4 bases; bases outside gene matches: 11. CDR3 size: 15 residues. CDR3 coding DNA: TGCGCCAGCAGGCCTCTTTGGCGGGACAGCTATGGCTACACCTTC. Translating gives CASRPLWRDSYGYTF.

The V call is TRBV7-9, the J call TRBJ1-2, with 8 bases that match TRBD1. The germline V gene encodes CDR1 SEHNR and CDR2 FQNEAQ (reference sequence). CDR3 size: 15 residues. J gave up 4 bases and V 2 bases, and 6 bases lay outside the gene matches. The DNA for the CDR3 is TGTGCCAGCAGCTTATGGACAGGGTCGACCTATGGCTACACCTTC. Translated: CASSLWTGSTYGYTF.

J is TRBJ1-2 and V is TRBV11-1; a possible D gene is TRBD1 (6 bases). The CDR3 runs 13 residues. Germline V gene sequence: CDR1 SGHAT, CDR2 FQDESV (reference sequence). V was clipped by 5 bases and J by 4 bases, with 11 bases between them. CDR3: CASSPPGVYGYTF. DNA of the CDR3: TGTGCCAGCAGCCCCCCAGGGGTCTATGGCTACACCTTC.

This chain uses TRBV5-4 with TRBJ2-7, with TRBD2 identical over 7 bases. V lost 4 bases to trimming and J lost 2 bases; unmatched junction nucleotides: 6. Germline V CDR1 and CDR2: SGHNT, YYREEE (reference sequence). This CDR3 spans 14 amino acids. CDR3 amino acids: CASSPAGVPYEQYF. The DNA of the CDR3 is TGTGCCAGCAGCCCGGCGGGGGTCCCCTACGAGCAGTACTTC.

This chain connects TRBV7-2 to TRBJ1-2; no definite D call. Germline CDR1 SGHTA, CDR2 FQGNSA. The CDR3 has 13 amino acids. V was pared by 4 bases and J by 7 bases, with 13 bases between. For the CDR3, the DNA is TGTGCCAGCAGCTACCCCCGGGAGCTTGGCTACACCTTC. The encoded protein is CASSYPRELGYTF.

This chain connects TRBV11-3 to TRBJ2-7; 13 nucleotides align to TRBD2. Germline V gene data show CDR1 as SGHNT and CDR2 as YENEEA. CDR3 size: 18 residues. The junction had 14 bases not matched to a gene; V was cut back by 4 bases and J by 5 bases. The CDR3 spells CASSSRSGTSGIGNEQYF. As DNA, the CDR3 is TGTGCCAGCAGCTCCCGGTCCGGGACTAGCGGGATAGGCAACGAGCAGTACTTC.

This chain joins TRBV13 and TRBJ1-1, with D possibly matching TRBD1 (5 bases). The CDR3 runs to 14 residues. Trimming removed 2 bases at V and 5 bases at J, with 12 bases between. The germline gives CDR1 PRHDT, CDR2 FYEKMQ (reference sequence). The CDR3 here is CASSLYRPQTEAFF. The CDR3 DNA reads TGTGCCAGCAGCTTATACAGGCCCCAGACTGAAGCTTTCTTT.

The V gene is TRBV2, the J gene TRBJ1-3, with 9 bases aligning to TRBD1. Germline CDR1 is SNHLY and CDR2 is FYNNEI. V was clipped by 6 bases and J by 4 bases; unmatched bases: 4. The CDR3 extends over 14 amino acids. In DNA form, the CDR3 reads TGTGCCAGCAGCACGGGACAGGGCGGAAACACCATATATTTT. Translation: CASSTGQGGNTIYF. The entire variable domain, with the rest obtained from reference TRBV2 and TRBJ1-3, is as follows: EPEVTQTPSHQVTQMGQEVILRCVPISNHLYFYWYRQILGQKVEFLVSFYNNEISEKSEIFDDQFSVERPDGSNFTLKIRSTKLEDSAMYFCASSTGQGGNTIYFGEGSWLTVV.

The chain recombines TRBV2 with TRBJ2-7; D gene unclear. V gave up 7 bases and J gave up 0 bases, with 13 bases separating them. The CDR3 is 14 residues long. Per the germline V gene, CDR1 is SNHLY and CDR2 is FYNNEI. CDR3 nucleotide sequence: TGTGCCAGCACTCTGACGGAGAACTCCTACGAGCAGTACTTC. It specifies CASTLTENSYEQYF. The full variable domain, completed using reference TRBV2 and TRBJ2-7, is EPEVTQTPSHQVTQMGQEVILRCVPISNHLYFYWYRQILGQKVEFLVSFYNNEISEKSEIFDDQFSVERPDGSNFTLKIRSTKLEDSAMYFCASTLTENSYEQYFGPGTRLTVT.

This chain uses TRBV29-1 with TRBJ2-7; 9 bases match TRBD1. Losses at the gene ends were 4 bases for V and 6 bases for J; bases not matched to a gene: 7. CDR3 length: 13 residues. CDR1 is SQVTM, CDR2 ANQGSEA, per germline. The CDR3 reads CSVVGTGSGEQYF. As DNA, the CDR3 is TGCAGCGTTGTGGGGACAGGGAGCGGCGAGCAGTACTTC.

This sequence joins TRBV6-5 and TRBJ1-1; TRBD1 aligns across 7 bases. The CDR3 consists of 14 residues. V was pared by 6 bases and J by 0 bases, with 4 bases of the junction left unmatched. Germline V gene lookup returns CDR1 MNHEY and CDR2 SVGAGI. CDR3 amino acids: CASRRTGVNTEAFF. The CDR3 nucleotides read TGTGCCAGCAGGCGAACAGGGGTGAACACTGAAGCTTTCTTT.

The V and J genes are TRBV2 and TRBJ1-3; D unresolved. CDR3 length equals 13 residues. Trimming cost V 8 bases and J 2 bases, with 10 bases left between them. From germline, CDR1 is SNHLY and CDR2 FYNNEI. As DNA, the CDR3 is TGTGCCAGCGGGGAGCGCGCTGGAAACACCATATATTTT. This gives the protein CASGERAGNTIYF.

V and J are TRBV30 and TRBJ1-2; D is perhaps TRBD1 (5 bases). CDR1 and CDR2 (germline): GTSNPN, SVGIG (reference sequence). CDR3 length: 15 amino acids. Trimming shortened V by 0 bases and J by 2 bases, and 13 bases separated the two germline ends. The CDR3, as DNA: TGTGCCTGGAGTGTGAAGGGGTTCGCGAACTATGGCTACACCTTC. Protein: CAWSVKGFANYGYTF.

This clone was counted a single time. The chain employs TRBV5-1 and TRBJ2-1; TRBD2 matches at 12 bases. Germline loops: CDR1 SGHRS, CDR2 YFSETQ. Trimming at V came to 4 bases and at J to 8 bases, leaving 10 bases not matched to a gene. The CDR3 totals 16 residues. CDR3 coding DNA: TGCGCCAGCAGCCTCCCACTAGCGGGGGGCGGATATGAGCAGTTCTTC. Its translation is CASSLPLAGGGYEQFF.

The V gene is TRBV9, the J gene TRBJ1-1; D is uncertain. The CDR3 runs to 13 residues. V shed 6 bases and J shed 4 bases, with 13 bases lying between them. CDR1 and CDR2 (germline): SGDLS, YYNGEE. This chain's CDR3 is CASTALAGTEAFF. In DNA, the CDR3 is TGTGCCAGCACCGCATTAGCGGGCACTGAAGCTTTCTTT. The whole variable domain, remainder taken from reference TRBV9 and TRBJ1-1, is DSGVTQTPKHLITATGQRVTLRCSPRSGDLSVYWYQQSLDQGLQFLIQYYNGEERAKGNILERFSAQQFPDLHSELNLSSLELGDSALYFCASTALAGTEAFFGQGTRLTVV.

This rearrangement joins TRBV28 to TRBJ1-3; 10 nucleotides match TRBD1. This CDR3 comprises 20 residues. The germline gives CDR1 MDHEN, CDR2 SYDVKM. With 6 bases clipped from V and 0 bases from J, the junction kept 17 bases outside the gene matches. The CDR3 loop reads CASRPGTGVRREPSGNTIYF. The CDR3 DNA sequence: TGTGCCAGCAGACCCGGGACAGGGGTTCGCCGTGAACCCTCTGGAAACACCATATATTTT.

The chain is built from TRBV21-1 and TRBJ2-2; the table names TRBD1, a call not compared with the DNA. TRBV21-1 is a known pseudogene. The CDR3 extends over 18 amino acids. CDR3 loop: CASSTRGGPGRSPELLFF. The CDR3 nucleotides read TGTGCCAGCAGCACTCGAGGGGGACCGGGACGGTCGCCCGAGTTACTGTTTTTT.

This clone has a handful of counts. The chain carries TRBV5-1 and TRBJ2-5; TRBD2 agrees at 8 bases. This CDR3 spans 14 amino acids. V trimming: 5 bases; J trimming: 1 base; junction bases outside the gene matches: 4. The germline V gene has CDR1 SGHRS and CDR2 YFSETQ. CDR3 loop: CASRVAGIQETQYF. The CDR3 bases are TGCGCCAGCAGGGTAGCGGGGATCCAAGAGACCCAGTACTTC. Looking up the rest from reference TRBV5-1 and TRBJ2-5 gives the full variable domain: KAGVTQTPRYLIKTRGQQVTLSCSPISGHRSVSWYQQTPGQGLQFLFEYFSETQRNKGNFPGRFSGRQFSNSRSEMNVSTLELGDSALYLCASRVAGIQETQYFGPGTRLLVL.

V gene TRBV7-8 combines with J gene TRBJ1-2; 8 nucleotides align to TRBD1. From germline, CDR1 is SGHVS and CDR2 FQNEAQ. The junction had 9 bases not matched to a gene; V was cut back by 5 bases and J by 7 bases. This CDR3 has 14 amino acids. The CDR3 sequence is CASSDQTGARGYTF. CDR3 nucleotide sequence: TGTGCCAGCAGCGACCAGACAGGGGCACGTGGCTACACCTTC.

In regard to this clone: One end of the junction is discordant with germline, which a read error may explain. V gene TRBV7-7 combines with J gene TRBJ2-1, with 10 nucleotides matching TRBD2. Germline CDR1 SSHAT, CDR2 FNYEAQ (reference sequence). CDR3 size: 13 residues. CDR3 nucleotides: TGTGCTAGCAGCACTAGCGGGATGGGTGAGCAGTTCTTC. This translates into CASSTSGMGEQFF. The full variable domain, rest sourced from reference TRBV7-7 and TRBJ2-1, is GAGVSQSPRYKVTKRGQDVTLRCDPISSHATLYWYQQALGQGPEFLTYFNYEAQPDKSGLPSDRFSAERPEGSISTLTIQRTEQRDSAMYRCASSTSGMGEQFFGPGTRLTVL.